The T cell receptor (beta chain) described here comes from a study of CD4 T cells in relation to SARS-CoV-2 and coronaviruses. Looking at the study overall: Crossreactive spike epitopes shared across donors were mapped to their HLA restriction.

Unexposed donor CD4+ T cells date from about 2011-2018, before the COVID-19 pandemic. The cells were cultured for over eight days before CD4+ T cells were isolated. Germline V gene lookup returns CDR1 SGHTA and CDR2 FQGNSA. With termini counted, the CDR3 has 15 amino acids. This table comes from immunoSEQ multiplex PCR, and its TCRdb copy is limited to in-frame clones, with some not included. Of some 29,000 clones in the sample, 76% are singletons; the top ten hold approximately 14%. This clone was recorded once. Antigen unknown. It is unclear where the CDR3 begins or ends on the DNA, so no DNA is shown, and the CDR3 is as TCRdb lists it.

The rearrangement uses TRBV7-2 and TRBJ2-3; TRBD2 reflects the table's D call only, with no check against the DNA. This TCR was sampled from a human donor in good health. The sample consisted of CD4+ T cells from PBMCs, cultured in vitro. CDR3 sequence reads: CASSLRAGRADTQYF.